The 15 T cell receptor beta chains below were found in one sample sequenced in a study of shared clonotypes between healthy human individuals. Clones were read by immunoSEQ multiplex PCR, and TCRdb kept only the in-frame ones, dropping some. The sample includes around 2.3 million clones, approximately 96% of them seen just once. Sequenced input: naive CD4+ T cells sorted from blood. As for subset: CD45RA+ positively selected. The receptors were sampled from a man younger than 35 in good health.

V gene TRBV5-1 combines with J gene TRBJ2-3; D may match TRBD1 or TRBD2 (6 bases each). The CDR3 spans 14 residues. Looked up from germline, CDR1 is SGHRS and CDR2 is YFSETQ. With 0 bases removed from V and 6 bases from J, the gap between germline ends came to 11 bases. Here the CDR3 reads CASSLAGALDTQYF. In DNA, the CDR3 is TGCGCCAGCAGCTTGGCGGGGGCCTTGGATACGCAGTATTTT.

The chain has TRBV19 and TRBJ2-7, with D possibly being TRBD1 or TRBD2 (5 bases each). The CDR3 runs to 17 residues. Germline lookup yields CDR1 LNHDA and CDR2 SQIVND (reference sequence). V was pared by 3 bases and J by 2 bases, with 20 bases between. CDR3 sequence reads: CASSIKSGWDVAYEQYF. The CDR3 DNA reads TGTGCCAGTAGTATTAAATCTGGGTGGGACGTAGCCTACGAGCAGTACTTC. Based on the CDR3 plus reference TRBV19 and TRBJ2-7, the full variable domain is DGGITQSPKYLFRKEGQNVTLSCEQNLNHDAMYWYRQDPGQGLRLIYYSQIVNDFQKGDIAEGYSVSREKKESFPLTVTSAQKNPTAFYLCASSIKSGWDVAYEQYFGPGTRLTVT.

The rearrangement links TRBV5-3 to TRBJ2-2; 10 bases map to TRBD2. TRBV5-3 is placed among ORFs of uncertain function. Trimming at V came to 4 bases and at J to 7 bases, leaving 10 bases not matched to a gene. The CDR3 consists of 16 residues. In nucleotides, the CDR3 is TGTGCCAGAAGCGACCCCGGGACTAGCGTTCACGGGGAGCTGTTTTTT. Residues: CARSDPGTSVHGELFF.

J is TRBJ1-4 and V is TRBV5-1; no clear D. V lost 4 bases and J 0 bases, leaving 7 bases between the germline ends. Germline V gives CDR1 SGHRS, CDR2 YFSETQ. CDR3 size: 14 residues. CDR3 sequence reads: CASSPSTTNEKLFF. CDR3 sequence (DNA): TGCGCCAGCAGCCCTTCAACAACTAATGAAAAACTGTTTTTT.

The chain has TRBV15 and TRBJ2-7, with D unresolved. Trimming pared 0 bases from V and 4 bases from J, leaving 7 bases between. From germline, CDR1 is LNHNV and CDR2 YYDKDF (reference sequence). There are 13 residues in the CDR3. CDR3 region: CATSRETEYEQYF. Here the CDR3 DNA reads TGTGCCACCAGCAGAGAAACAGAGTACGAGCAGTACTTC.

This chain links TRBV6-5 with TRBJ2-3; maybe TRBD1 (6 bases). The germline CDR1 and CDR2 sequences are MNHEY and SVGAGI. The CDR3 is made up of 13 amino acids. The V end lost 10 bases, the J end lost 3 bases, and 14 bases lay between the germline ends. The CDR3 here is CATTRTGTDTQYF. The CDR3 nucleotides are TGTGCCACTACGAGAACAGGGACAGATACGCAGTATTTT.

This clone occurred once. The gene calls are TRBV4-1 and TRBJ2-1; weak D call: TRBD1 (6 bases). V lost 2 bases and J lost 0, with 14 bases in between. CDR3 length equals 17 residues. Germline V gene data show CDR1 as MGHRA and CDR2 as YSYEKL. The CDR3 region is CASSQRTASNSYNEQFF. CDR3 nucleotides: TGCGCCAGCAGCCAACGGACAGCTTCTAACTCCTACAATGAGCAGTTCTTC.

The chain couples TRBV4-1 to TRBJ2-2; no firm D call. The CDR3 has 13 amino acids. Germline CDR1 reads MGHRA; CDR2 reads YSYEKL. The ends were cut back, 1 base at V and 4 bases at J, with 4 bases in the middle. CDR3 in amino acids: CASSQVGTGELFF. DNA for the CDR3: TGCGCCAGCAGCCAAGTGGGCACCGGGGAGCTGTTTTTT.

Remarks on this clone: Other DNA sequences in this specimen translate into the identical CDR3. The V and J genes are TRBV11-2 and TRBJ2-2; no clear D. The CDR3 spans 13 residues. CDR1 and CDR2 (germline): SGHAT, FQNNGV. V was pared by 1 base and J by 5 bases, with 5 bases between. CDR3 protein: CASSLGSTGELFF. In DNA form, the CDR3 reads TGTGCCAGCAGCTTAGGCAGTACCGGGGAGCTGTTTTTT.

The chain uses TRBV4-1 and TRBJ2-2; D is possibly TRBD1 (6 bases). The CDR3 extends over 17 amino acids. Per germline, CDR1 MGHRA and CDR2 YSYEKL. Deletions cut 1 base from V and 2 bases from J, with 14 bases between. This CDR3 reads CASSQGRDTLNTGELFF. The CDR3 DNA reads TGCGCCAGCAGCCAAGGTCGGGACACCCTTAACACCGGGGAGCTGTTTTTT.

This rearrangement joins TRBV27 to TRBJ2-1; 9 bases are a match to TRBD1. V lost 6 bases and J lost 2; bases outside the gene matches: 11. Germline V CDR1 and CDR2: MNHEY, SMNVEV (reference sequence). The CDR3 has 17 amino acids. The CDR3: CASRWKCRDRAYNEQFF. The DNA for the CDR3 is TGTGCCAGCAGGTGGAAGTGCCGGGACAGGGCCTACAATGAGCAGTTCTTC.

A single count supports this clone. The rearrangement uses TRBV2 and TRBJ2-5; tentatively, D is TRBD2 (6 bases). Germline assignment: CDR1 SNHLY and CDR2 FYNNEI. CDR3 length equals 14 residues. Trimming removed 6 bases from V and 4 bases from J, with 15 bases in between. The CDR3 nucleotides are TGTGCCAGCAGCCCGGGACTGGTTGTAGAGACCCAGTACTTC. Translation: CASSPGLVVETQYF.

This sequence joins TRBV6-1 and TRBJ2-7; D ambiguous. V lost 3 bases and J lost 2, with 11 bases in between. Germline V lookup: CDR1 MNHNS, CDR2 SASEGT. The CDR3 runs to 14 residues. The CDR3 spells CASSDQVPTYEQYF. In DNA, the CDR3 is TGTGCCAGCAGTGACCAGGTTCCTACCTACGAGCAGTACTTC.

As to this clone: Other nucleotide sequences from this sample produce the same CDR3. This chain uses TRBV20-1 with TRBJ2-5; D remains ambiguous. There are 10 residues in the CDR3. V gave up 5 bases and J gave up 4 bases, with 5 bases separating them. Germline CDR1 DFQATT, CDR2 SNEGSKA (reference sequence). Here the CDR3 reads CSAGRETQYF. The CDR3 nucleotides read TGCAGTGCTGGGCGAGAGACCCAGTACTTC.

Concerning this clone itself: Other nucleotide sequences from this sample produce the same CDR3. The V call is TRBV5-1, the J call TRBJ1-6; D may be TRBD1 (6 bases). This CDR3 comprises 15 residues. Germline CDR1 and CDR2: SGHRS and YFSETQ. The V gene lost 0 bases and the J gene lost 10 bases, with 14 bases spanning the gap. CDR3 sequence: CASSLAGQGRSPLHF. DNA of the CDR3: TGCGCCAGCAGCTTGGCGGGGCAGGGGCGCTCACCCCTCCACTTT.